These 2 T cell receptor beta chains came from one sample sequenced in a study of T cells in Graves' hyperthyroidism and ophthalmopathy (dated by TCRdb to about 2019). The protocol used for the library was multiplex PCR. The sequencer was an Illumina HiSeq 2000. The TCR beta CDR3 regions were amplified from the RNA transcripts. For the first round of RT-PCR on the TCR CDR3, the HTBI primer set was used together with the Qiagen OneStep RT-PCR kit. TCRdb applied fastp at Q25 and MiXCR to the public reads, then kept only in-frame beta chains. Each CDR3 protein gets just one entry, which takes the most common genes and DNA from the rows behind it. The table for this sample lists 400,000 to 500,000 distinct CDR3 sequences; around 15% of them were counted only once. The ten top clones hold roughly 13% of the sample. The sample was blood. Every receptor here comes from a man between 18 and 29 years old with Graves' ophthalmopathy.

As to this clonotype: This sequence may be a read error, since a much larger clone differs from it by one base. The CDR3 DNA follows: TGCAGTGCTACCCGGGAGAGGGGGGGCTACGAGCAGTACTTC. As protein: CSATRERGGYEQYF. The J gene is TRBJ2-7, the V gene TRBV20-1; D is perhaps TRBD2 (7 bases). This CDR3 is built from 14 residues. Germline loops: CDR1 DFQATT, CDR2 SNEGSKA (reference sequence). Trimming took 4 bases from V and 3 from J, leaving 16 bases between them.

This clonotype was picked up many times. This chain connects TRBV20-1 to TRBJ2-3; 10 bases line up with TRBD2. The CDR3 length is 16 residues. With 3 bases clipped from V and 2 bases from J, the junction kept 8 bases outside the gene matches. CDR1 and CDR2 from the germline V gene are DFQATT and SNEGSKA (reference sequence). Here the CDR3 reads CSASLPSGGHTDTQYF. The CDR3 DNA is TGCAGTGCTAGCCTACCTAGCGGGGGCCACACAGATACGCAGTATTTT.